The 15 T cell receptor beta chains below all came from one sample that was sequenced in a study of technical replicates of blood from a handful of donors (dated by TCRdb to the late 2010s). The method behind the library was the immunoSEQ multiplex PCR assay. TCRdb holds this immuneACCESS table with in-frame rearrangements only. Some clones are missing; in checked studies, unresolved V genes explain under half, and the rest has no known cause. The sample table contains roughly 72,000 clones; only one count was recorded for about 94% of them. 0.3% to 0.45% of the sample lies in the top ten. Sequenced input: T cells isolated from PBMCs. These receptors were obtained from a human donor in good health.

This chain uses TRBV19 with TRBJ1-5; TRBD1 aligns across 9 bases. The V gene end was trimmed by 2 bases and the J gene end by 6 bases; junction bases not matched to a gene: 17. Germline values: CDR1 LNHDA, CDR2 SQIVND (reference sequence). This CDR3 has 19 amino acids. The CDR3 nucleotides read TGTGCCAGTAGTATAAAAGGGACAGGGAATCGGGATTTGGGTCAGCCCCAGCATTTT. Amino acid sequence: CASSIKGTGNRDLGQPQHF.

The chain links TRBV6-1 to TRBJ2-7; D might be TRBD2 (6 bases). The germline V and J ends were trimmed by 0 bases and 0 bases, with 12 bases remaining between them. The germline V gene encodes CDR1 MNHNS and CDR2 SASEGT. The CDR3 is made up of 16 amino acids. CDR3 coding DNA: TGTGCCAGCAGTGAAGCTTTGCGGGACTTCTCCTACGAGCAGTACTTC. Translating gives CASSEALRDFSYEQYF.

The CDR3, as DNA: TGCAGCGTAGAGACAGGGGGTAACACTGAAGCTTTCTTT. This translates into CSVETGGNTEAFF. The chain is built from TRBV29-1 and TRBJ1-1, with 9 bases aligning to TRBD1. V lost 6 bases, J lost 2 bases, and 4 bases stayed unmatched. The CDR3 covers 13 residues. The germline V gene encodes CDR1 SQVTM and CDR2 ANQGSEA.

The CDR3 DNA sequence: TGTGCCAGCAGTTTAGGTGGCGGGAGGGCGTACGAGCAGTACTTC. Translated: CASSLGGGRAYEQYF. The gene calls are TRBV27 and TRBJ2-7; the match to TRBD2 covers 9 bases. The CDR3 is made up of 15 amino acids. Germline lookup yields CDR1 MNHEY and CDR2 SMNVEV (reference sequence). V shed 2 bases, J shed 4 bases, and the junction held 6 bases outside the gene matches.

The chain combines TRBV6-5 with TRBJ2-1; 7 bases agree with TRBD2. Per germline, CDR1 MNHEY and CDR2 SVGAGI. Trimming took 5 bases from V and 6 from J; bases not matched to a gene: 7. This CDR3 is 14 amino acids long. CDR3 DNA: TGTGCCAGCAGTACGCGGGACTATACCAATGAGCAGTTCTTC. This sequence encodes CASSTRDYTNEQFF.

The CDR3 DNA is TGTGCCAGTAGTATAAGAGGCGCTCTCCCGGATGAGCAGTTCTTC. This codes for CASSIRGALPDEQFF. The J gene is TRBJ2-1, the V gene TRBV19; D is unresolved. Germline CDR1 reads LNHDA; CDR2 reads SQIVND (reference sequence). Trimming removed 2 bases from V and 8 bases from J, with 16 bases in between. The CDR3 consists of 15 residues.

The gene calls are TRBV2 and TRBJ1-2; D perhaps matches TRBD1 (5 bases). The CDR3 has 15 amino acids. Germline values: CDR1 SNHLY, CDR2 FYNNEI. V was trimmed by 5 bases and J by 5 bases, leaving 18 bases between them. The CDR3 DNA follows: TGTGCCAGCAGTAAAGGTGGGCAGGGTGATTATGGCTACACCTTC. This gives the protein CASSKGGQGDYGYTF. The variable domain in full, completed from reference TRBV2 and TRBJ1-2, reads EPEVTQTPSHQVTQMGQEVILRCVPISNHLYFYWYRQILGQKVEFLVSFYNNEISEKSEIFDDQFSVERPDGSNFTLKIRSTKLEDSAMYFCASSKGGQGDYGYTFGSGTRLTVV.

The V call is TRBV11-3, the J call TRBJ2-7; D gene uncertain. V was clipped by 10 bases and J by 5 bases, with 18 bases between them. CDR3 length: 13 amino acids. Germline values: CDR1 SGHNT, CDR2 YENEEA. CDR3 nucleotides: TGTGCCACCCAAAGAAGCGTTACCGACGAGCAGTACTTC. This translates into CATQRSVTDEQYF.

This clone showed up just once. This CDR3 is CASSVGSSYEQYF. Written as DNA, the CDR3 is TGTGCCAGCTCCGTGGGCAGCTCCTACGAGCAGTACTTC. The chain combines TRBV18 with TRBJ2-7, with D unclear. The CDR3 contains 13 residues. V was clipped by 6 bases and J by 0 bases, with 9 bases between them. From germline, CDR1 is KGHSH and CDR2 LQKENI.

The CDR3 protein is CASSVRTSGRNEQFF. Written as DNA, the CDR3 is TGTGCCAGCAGTGTCAGGACTAGCGGGAGGAATGAGCAGTTCTTC. The J gene is TRBJ2-1, the V gene TRBV6-6; 14 nucleotides match TRBD2. J lost 7 bases, V lost 5 bases, and 4 bases had no gene match. The germline V gene encodes CDR1 MNHNY and CDR2 SVGAGI (reference sequence). The CDR3 runs to 15 residues.

The gene calls are TRBV5-1 and TRBJ2-7; 9 nucleotides match TRBD2. V lost 0 bases to trimming and J lost 0 bases; unmatched junction nucleotides: 1. CDR3 size: 15 residues. From germline, CDR1 is SGHRS and CDR2 YFSETQ. The CDR3 protein is CASSLDSGSSYEQYF. As DNA, the CDR3 is TGCGCCAGCAGCTTGGATAGCGGGAGCTCCTACGAGCAGTACTTC.

CDR3 amino acids: CASSSLTSGRRWEQFF. As DNA, the CDR3 is TGTGCCAGCAGCTCCTTGACTAGCGGGAGAAGGTGGGAGCAGTTCTTC. V and J are TRBV5-6 and TRBJ2-1; 12 bases line up with TRBD2. The CDR3 contains 16 residues. The germline V gene has CDR1 SGHDT and CDR2 YYEEEE. The junction had 11 bases not matched to a gene; V was cut back by 3 bases and J by 10 bases.

The chain recombines TRBV18 with TRBJ1-1; D is undetermined. CDR1 and CDR2 (germline): KGHSH, LQKENI. The CDR3 runs 14 residues. The V and J ends lost 1 base and 2 bases respectively, with 8 bases between them. The DNA for the CDR3 is TGTGCCAGCTCACCACAGGAGGGTAACACTGAAGCTTTCTTT. Encoded protein: CASSPQEGNTEAFF.

This clone was seen a single time. The rearrangement uses TRBV13 and TRBJ2-7; 11 bases fit TRBD2. Germline CDR1 reads PRHDT; CDR2 reads FYEKMQ (reference sequence). The CDR3 is 15 residues long. V gave up 4 bases and J gave up 3 bases; unmatched junction bases: 5. CDR3 sequence: CASSSGTSGFYEQYF. The CDR3 coding sequence is TGTGCCAGCAGCTCCGGGACTAGCGGTTTCTACGAGCAGTACTTC.

The genes are TRBV9 and TRBJ1-1; 7 bases agree with TRBD1. There are 12 residues in the CDR3. The germline CDR1 and CDR2 sequences are SGDLS and YYNGEE. J lost 8 bases, V lost 4 bases, and 5 bases had no gene match. DNA for the CDR3: TGTGCCAGCAGCTCCGGGACAGCCGAAGCTTTCTTT. This translates into CASSSGTAEAFF.